This record looks at one T cell receptor beta chain sequence and its context. TCRdb's table, derived via immunoSEQ multiplex PCR, lists solely in-frame clones and lacks some. The profile shows roughly 100,000 clones, 81% of them singletons. The record originates from a study of blood T cell repertoires in COVID-19. Germline-derived CDR1 and CDR2 are MDHEN and SYDVKM. The CDR3 is 15 residues long. Trimming removed 3 bases from V and 1 base from J, with 12 bases in between. The specimen was peripheral blood. The chain employs TRBV28 and TRBJ1-1; D may be TRBD1 (5 bases). The source of this sequence is an elderly man with acute or convalescent COVID-19. CDR3 bases: TGTGCCAGCAGTTTCCCCGGACAAGGGAACACTGAAGCTTTCTTT. Its translation: CASSFPGQGNTEAFF. Full variable domain (remainder filled in from reference TRBV28 and TRBJ1-1): DVKVTQSSRYLVKRTGEKVFLECVQDMDHENMFWYRQDPGLGLRLIYFSYDVKMKEKGDIPEGYSVSREKKERFSLILESASTNQTSMYLCASSFPGQGNTEAFFGQGTRLTVV.